Listed here are 30 T cell receptor beta chains from one sample, sequenced in a study of T cell repertoires in cytomegalovirus infection. These receptors have no known antigen. TCRdb fed the reads into MiXCR, producing one record per CDR3 protein. There are about 920,000 distinct CDR3 sequences in the sample; roughly 31% occur only once, and roughly an eighth lies in the top ten. The sample consisted of cultured CD8+ T cells from PBMCs, taken from culture after CMV antigen stimulation. The receptors originated from a human donor in good health (CMV status not recorded). Some clones in this sample may be carry-over from other donors' samples.

V usage is TRBV24-1 and J usage is TRBJ2-3; D gene uncertain. Looked up from germline, CDR1 is KGHDR and CDR2 is SFDVKD. The length of the CDR3 is 11 residues. Trimming left V 4 bases short and J 12 bases short, with 10 bases between. CDR3 region: CATSDRSLQYF. The CDR3 nucleotides are TGTGCCACCAGTGACCGGTCCCTACAGTATTTT.

This clonotype has at least ten counts. This CDR3 reads CASEIWGVNTGELFF. Here the CDR3 DNA reads TGTGCCAGCGAAATCTGGGGGGTGAACACCGGGGAGCTGTTTTTT. The rearrangement links TRBV7-8 to TRBJ2-2; TRBD2 is a possible D gene (6 bases). V dropped 8 bases and J dropped 1 base, with 14 bases sitting between them. This CDR3 comprises 15 residues. Germline CDR1 SGHVS, CDR2 FQNEAQ.

This clonotype was counted ten times or more. This chain links TRBV6-5 with TRBJ2-1; 8 bases fit TRBD2. The trim removed 2 bases at V and 0 bases at J, leaving 12 bases unmatched. This CDR3 contains 19 residues. The germline gives CDR1 MNHEY, CDR2 SVGAGI. CDR3 in DNA: TGTGCCAGCAGTTACCTTACGGCGGGGGGTCGTAGCTCCTACAATGAGCAGTTCTTC. Translated, it gives CASSYLTAGGRSSYNEQFF.

V and J are TRBV6-5 and TRBJ2-1; TRBD2 agrees at 11 bases. Trimming took 0 bases from V and 10 from J; bases not matched to a gene: 8. This CDR3 has 16 residues. Germline V gene sequence: CDR1 MNHEY, CDR2 SVGAGI. The CDR3 nucleotides read TGTGCCAGCAGTTACTCCGCAGTAGCGGGGGGGACGGAGCAGTTCTTC. Protein product: CASSYSAVAGGTEQFF.

On this clonotype itself: Since a much larger clone is just one base distant, this may be a read error. The V call is TRBV7-8, the J call TRBJ1-5, with D possibly being TRBD1 (6 bases). The CDR3 extends over 14 amino acids. The germline CDR1 and CDR2 sequences are SGHVS and FQNEAQ. The CDR3 loop reads CANSPGGGSQPQHF. The CDR3 region has the DNA TGTGCCAACAGCCCGGGTGGGGGCAGCCAGCCCCAGCATTTT.

This clonotype was counted a few times. The V and J genes are TRBV7-9 and TRBJ2-2; D gene ambiguous. CDR3 length equals 16 residues. The V gene lost 5 bases and the J gene lost 3 bases, with 16 bases spanning the gap. Germline-derived CDR1 and CDR2 are SEHNR and FQNEAQ (reference sequence). In DNA, the CDR3 is TGTGCCAGCAGCCCCCCCCGGGCGCCGGACACCGGGGAGCTGTTTTTT. Translation: CASSPPRAPDTGELFF.

The V and J genes are TRBV7-7 and TRBJ2-2; the D gene could be TRBD1 or TRBD2 (9 bases each). Per the germline V gene, CDR1 is SSHAT and CDR2 is FNYEAQ (reference sequence). This CDR3 contains 14 residues. CDR3 DNA: TGTGCTAGCGGGGGACAGGGTTACACCGGGGAGCTGTTTTTT. Translated, it gives CASGGQGYTGELFF.

Remarks on this clonotype: A much larger clonotype is one base distant, so this may be a read error. This chain uses TRBV7-8 with TRBJ2-5; no reliable D call. Germline V CDR1 and CDR2: SGHVS, FQNEAQ. This CDR3 contains 14 residues. CDR3 bases: TGTGCCAGGAGCTTGGGCCTGTACCAAGAGACCCAGTACTTC. This gives the protein CARSLGLYQETQYF.

This sequence joins TRBV11-3 and TRBJ2-2, with TRBD2 matching 8 bases. This CDR3 is built from 16 residues. The V gene's germline CDR1 is SGHNT and CDR2 YENEEA. J was trimmed by 6 bases and V by 4 bases; bases with no gene match: 10. The CDR3 loop is CASSSGGGEAPGELFF. Written as DNA, the CDR3 is TGTGCCAGCAGCTCGGGGGGGGGCGAGGCCCCCGGGGAGCTGTTTTTT.

J is TRBJ2-5 and V is TRBV20-1; D is uncertain. Germline CDR1 DFQATT, CDR2 SNEGSKA (reference sequence). CDR3 length: 13 amino acids. V shed 2 bases and J shed 7 bases, with 14 bases lying between them. The CDR3 spells CSARRLGLGTQYF. CDR3 nucleotide sequence: TGCAGTGCTAGACGGCTGGGCCTAGGGACCCAGTACTTC.

This clonotype was seen a few times. The gene calls are TRBV5-1 and TRBJ1-5; possibly TRBD1 for D (6 bases). V was clipped by 7 bases and J by 6 bases, with 14 bases between them. The CDR3 is made up of 13 amino acids. Germline V gene data show CDR1 as SGHRS and CDR2 as YFSETQ. For the CDR3, the DNA is TGCGCCAGCCGCCCAGGGGATGGTCAGCCCCAGCATTTT. Protein product: CASRPGDGQPQHF.

This clonotype came up a few times. The V and J genes are TRBV6-5 and TRBJ2-7, with D unresolved. Between the trimmed V and J ends, which lost 2 bases and 0 bases, there was a span of 5 bases. CDR1 and CDR2 from the germline V gene are MNHEY and SVGAGI. CDR3 length: 13 residues. The CDR3, as DNA: TGTGCCAGCAGTTACGCCAGCTCCTACGAGCAGTACTTC. Its translation is CASSYASSYEQYF.

This clonotype was observed at least ten times. Written as DNA, the CDR3 is TGTGCCAGCAGCTCTCTAGCGATCACTTACAATGAGCAGTTCTTC. The encoded protein is CASSSLAITYNEQFF. V is TRBV7-6 and J is TRBJ2-1; D perhaps matches TRBD2 (6 bases). The CDR3 consists of 15 residues. Trimming cost V 4 bases and J 4 bases, with 14 bases left between them. Germline V CDR1 and CDR2: SGHVS, FNYEAQ.

A few counts support this clonotype. The chain is built from TRBV7-9 and TRBJ2-5; D unresolved. The CDR3 spans 13 residues. Germline V gene data show CDR1 as SEHNR and CDR2 as FQNEAQ (reference sequence). V lost 5 bases and J lost 9, with 16 bases in between. The CDR3 is CASSHGPFQAQYF. CDR3 sequence (DNA): TGTGCCAGCAGCCATGGCCCCTTCCAGGCCCAGTACTTC.

This clonotype was observed a handful of times. V usage is TRBV11-3 and J usage is TRBJ2-2; tentative D call: TRBD2 (6 bases). The V gene lost 5 bases and the J gene lost 6 bases, with 19 bases spanning the gap. Germline CDR1 and CDR2: SGHNT and YENEEA. This CDR3 has 16 amino acids. CDR3 bases: TGTGCCAGCAGCCCCCGGGACTCGAGTGCTCCCGGGGAGCTGTTTTTT. Translation: CASSPRDSSAPGELFF.

The rearrangement uses TRBV5-1 and TRBJ1-1, with D possibly matching TRBD1 (5 bases). Germline V gives CDR1 SGHRS, CDR2 YFSETQ. With 0 bases removed from V and 0 bases from J, the gap between germline ends came to 9 bases. The CDR3 is 15 residues long. The CDR3 is CASSLGLGLNTEAFF. The CDR3 DNA follows: TGCGCCAGCAGCTTGGGTTTGGGACTGAACACTGAAGCTTTCTTT.

In this sample, this clonotype turned up a few times. The rearrangement joins TRBV11-2 to TRBJ2-7, with 8 positions matching TRBD2. The CDR3 consists of 16 residues. Germline values: CDR1 SGHAT, CDR2 FQNNGV. Trimming took 5 bases from V and 5 from J; bases not matched to a gene: 14. The CDR3 protein is CASSEWSVAGGDEQYF. In DNA, the CDR3 is TGTGCCAGCAGCGAATGGAGTGTTGCGGGGGGCGACGAGCAGTACTTC.

This clonotype was counted only a few times. The chain joins TRBV6-1 to TRBJ1-2; D not resolved. Trimming removed 8 bases at V and 0 bases at J, with 10 bases between. Germline loops: CDR1 MNHNS, CDR2 SASEGT. CDR3 length: 13 residues. The CDR3 spells CASLHGANYGYTF. Here the CDR3 DNA reads TGTGCCAGCCTACATGGAGCTAACTATGGCTACACCTTC.

This clonotype was seen many times. The chain joins TRBV7-9 to TRBJ2-5, with D possibly TRBD1 on 5 matching bases. CDR3 length equals 15 residues. The germline gives CDR1 SEHNR, CDR2 FQNEAQ (reference sequence). Trimming removed 4 bases at V and 4 bases at J, with 16 bases between. The CDR3 DNA reads as TGTGCCAGCAGCTGGGATGACAGTTTCCTAGAGACCCAGTACTTC. It specifies CASSWDDSFLETQYF.

The rearrangement links TRBV5-6 to TRBJ2-5; 10 positions match TRBD2. Unmatched junction bases numbered 11, after V lost 1 base and J lost 5 bases. Per the germline V gene, CDR1 is SGHDT and CDR2 is YYEEEE. The CDR3 extends over 17 amino acids. CDR3 nucleotides: TGTGCCAGCAGCTTGCAAACTAGCGGGGTCCGACAGGAGACCCAGTACTTC. Its protein is CASSLQTSGVRQETQYF.

The chain uses TRBV27 and TRBJ1-1, with D unresolved. Between the trimmed V and J ends, which lost 7 bases and 0 bases, there was a span of 12 bases. The CDR3 spans 14 residues. The germline gives CDR1 MNHEY, CDR2 SMNVEV (reference sequence). The CDR3 here is CASTSGLVNTEAFF. The DNA for the CDR3 is TGTGCCAGCACTTCGGGATTGGTGAACACTGAAGCTTTCTTT.

The chain carries TRBV5-4 and TRBJ2-3, with TRBD2 matching over 16 bases. J lost 3 bases, V lost 1 base, and 5 bases had no gene match. The germline V gene encodes CDR1 SGHNT and CDR2 YYREEE (reference sequence). The CDR3 is 18 residues long. The CDR3 DNA sequence: TGTGCCAGCAGCTTGTCGGGACTAGCGGGGGGGCGGACAGATACGCAGTATTTT. Its translation is CASSLSGLAGGRTDTQYF.

This clonotype was detected many times. CDR3 coding DNA: TGTGCCAGCAGGGGGACAGGGGGAAGACGGTCCTACAATGAGCAGTTCTTC. This translates into CASRGTGGRRSYNEQFF. The genes are TRBV7-8 and TRBJ2-1; TRBD1 aligns across 11 bases. CDR3 length: 17 amino acids. Germline CDR1 is SGHVS and CDR2 is FQNEAQ. V shed 6 bases and J 1 base; nucleotides not matched to a gene: 8.

V is TRBV10-3 and J is TRBJ2-6; D is possibly TRBD1 (6 bases). V was trimmed by 3 bases and J by 1 base, leaving 13 bases between them. Germline V gene data show CDR1 as ENHRY and CDR2 as SYGVKD. The CDR3 covers 17 residues. The DNA of the CDR3 is TGTGCCATCAGTGACCGGGACAAGGCTTCTGGGGCCAACGTCCTGACTTTC. It yields the protein CAISDRDKASGANVLTF.

This clonotype was found a few times. The J gene is TRBJ2-3, the V gene TRBV4-3, with D perhaps assigned TRBD1 or TRBD2 (5 bases each). Looked up from germline, CDR1 is LGHNA and CDR2 is YSLEER. V dropped 0 bases and J dropped 6 bases, with 16 bases sitting between them. The CDR3 consists of 16 residues. CDR3 DNA: TGCGCCAGCAGCCAAGATAGGGGATTCCCGGGGGATACGCAGTATTTT. As protein: CASSQDRGFPGDTQYF.

In its sample, this clonotype was seen a few times. The J gene is TRBJ2-5, the V gene TRBV11-2; D might be TRBD1 (5 bases). CDR3 length: 15 residues. Germline lookup yields CDR1 SGHAT and CDR2 FQNNGV. Trimming removed 5 bases at V and 1 base at J, with 14 bases between. The CDR3 DNA reads TGTGCCAGCAGCCTACAGACAGACTTCCAAGAGACCCAGTACTTC. This gives the protein CASSLQTDFQETQYF.

The V gene is TRBV9, the J gene TRBJ1-1, with 8 bases aligning to TRBD1. The germline CDR1 and CDR2 sequences are SGDLS and YYNGEE. The CDR3 runs to 15 residues. V gave up 0 bases and J gave up 11 bases; unmatched junction bases: 12. The DNA of the CDR3 is TGTGCCAGCAGCGTAGGGGCAGGGGGCATTAATTTGGCTTTCTTT. Its protein product is CASSVGAGGINLAFF.

This clonotype was picked up a small number of times. The rearrangement joins TRBV7-4 to TRBJ1-5; 7 bases align to TRBD1. V was clipped by 5 bases and J by 6 bases; unmatched bases: 7. The CDR3 is 14 amino acids. The germline V gene has CDR1 SGHVT and CDR2 SQSDAQ. CDR3 nucleotides: TGTGCCAGCAGCCGAGGGGGCGCGAGTCAGCCCCAGCATTTT. Encoded protein: CASSRGGASQPQHF.

This clonotype was seen only a few times. The genes are TRBV24-1 and TRBJ2-1; no clear D gene. V was clipped by 4 bases and J by 2 bases, with 14 bases between them. This CDR3 spans 16 amino acids. Germline CDR1 is KGHDR and CDR2 is SFDVKD. The DNA of the CDR3 is TGTGCCACCAGTGACACCGACCCGTTCCCCTACAATGAGCAGTTCTTC. Translation: CATSDTDPFPYNEQFF.

This clonotype has only a few counts. The J gene is TRBJ2-5, the V gene TRBV27; D is unclear. This CDR3 has 15 residues. Germline loops: CDR1 MNHEY, CDR2 SMNVEV (reference sequence). The V and J ends lost 5 bases and 5 bases respectively, with 18 bases between them. The CDR3 reads CASSLSLTKWETQYF. CDR3 in DNA: TGTGCCAGCAGTCTTTCCTTAACCAAGTGGGAGACCCAGTACTTC.